The rows below give T cell receptor beta chains drawn from one sample of a study of T cell changes during pregnancy in multiple sclerosis. The assay was immunoSEQ multiplex PCR, and TCRdb's table has in-frame clones only and misses some. The table records around 40,000 clones, 92% of them present only once. Sequenced material: CD4+ T cells from peripheral blood mononuclear cells, taken in the third trimester of pregnancy. Every receptor here comes from a female donor with multiple sclerosis, enrolled in a pregnancy study. Both conserved end residues are part of each CDR3. D genes are given only for firm matches. Expanded clones get a size class; other rows say once, few or many, or leave the size out.

j_call | clone_size | v_call | d_call | cdr3_nt | cdr3_aa
TRBJ2-1 | NA | TRBV19 | TRBD2 | TGTGCCAGTAGTATGGTTAAGACTAGCGGTTACAATGAGCAGTTCTTC | CASSMVKTSGYNEQFF
TRBJ2-7 | NA | TRBV28 | TRBD2 | TGTGCCAGCAGGGGGGGACTAGCGGGAGGAGGCTACGAGCAGTACTTC | CASRGGLAGGGYEQYF
TRBJ2-7 | NA | TRBV5-4 | TRBD2 | TGTGCCAGCAGCCGGGAGGCGGGACGGCATCTGGCCGAGCAGTACTTC | CASSREAGRHLAEQYF
TRBJ1-3 | NA | TRBV6-4 | NA | TGTGCCAGCAATTCTCTAAGACAGCACTCTCTTCCTGGAAACACCATATATTTT | CASNSLRQHSLPGNTIYF
TRBJ1-1 | once | TRBV2 | TRBD1 | TGTGCCAGCAGTGAAGCTTTTACAGGGGGGGCTGAAGCTTTCTTT | CASSEAFTGGAEAFF
TRBJ2-7 | NA | TRBV7-9 | NA | TGTGCCAGCAGCTCGACGGCCACCCACGGGAACGAGCAGTACTTC | CASSSTATHGNEQYF
TRBJ1-4 | NA | TRBV2 | NA | TGTGCCAGCAACAGGGAATATAATGAAAAACTGTTTTTT | CASNREYNEKLFF
TRBJ1-5 | NA | TRBV19 | NA | TGTGCCAGTAGTTATGAGAATCAGCCCCAGCATTTT | CASSYENQPQHF
TRBJ2-7 | NA | TRBV5-1 | NA | TGCGCCAGCAGCTTGGCCGGGCAGGGATCCGGCGAGCAGTACTTC | CASSLAGQGSGEQYF
TRBJ2-2 | NA | TRBV9 | NA | TGTGCCAGCAGTTCTAGTGGGAACACCGGGGAGCTGTTTTTT | CASSSSGNTGELFF
TRBJ2-3 | NA | TRBV28 | TRBD1 | TGTGCCAGCAGTTTTTGGGGACAGGGAAACACAGATACGCAGTATTTT | CASSFWGQGNTDTQYF
TRBJ2-7 | NA | TRBV6-1 | TRBD2 | TGTGCCAGCAGTAATCTAGCGGGATGGTCCTACGAGCAGTACTTC | CASSNLAGWSYEQYF
TRBJ2-5 | few | TRBV5-4 | TRBD2 | TGTGCCAGCAGGTTAGCGGGAGAAGAGACCCAGTACTTC | CASRLAGEETQYF
TRBJ2-3 | NA | TRBV13 | NA | TGTGCCAGCAGCTTCAGAGGGGGACCCACAGATACGCAGTATTTT | CASSFRGGPTDTQYF
TRBJ1-3 | NA | TRBV9 | NA | TGTGCCAGCAGCACCCGCCCGGCAGCGGGAAACACCATATATTTT | CASSTRPAAGNTIYF
TRBJ1-4 | NA | TRBV27 | TRBD1 | TGTGCCAGCAGCATTGACAGGGAGGTGAGTGAAAAACTGTTTTTT | CASSIDREVSEKLFF
TRBJ2-7 | NA | TRBV6-4 | TRBD1 | TGTGCCAGCAGTTCCTCATCGGGACAGGACTACGAGCAGTACTTC | CASSSSSGQDYEQYF
TRBJ2-7 | NA | TRBV27 | TRBD1 | TGTGCCAGCAGTCCCGGACAGGGTTACTACGAGCAGTACTTC | CASSPGQGYYEQYF
TRBJ1-3 | NA | TRBV19 | TRBD1 | TGTGCCAGTTCGAAGACAGGGCCTGGAAACACCATATATTTT | CASSKTGPGNTIYF
TRBJ2-4 | NA | TRBV6-1 | NA | TGTGCCAGCAGTGGCCGCCAGGGGACCAAAAACATTCAGTACTTC | CASSGRQGTKNIQYF
TRBJ2-3 | NA | TRBV27 | TRBD2 | TGTGCCAGCCAGACTAGCCTTAGCACAGATACGCAGTATTTT | CASQTSLSTDTQYF
TRBJ2-3 | NA | TRBV5-1 | TRBD2 | TGCGCCAGCAGCTTGGTACTAGCGGGACCAGCGGGGGATACGCAGTATTTT | CASSLVLAGPAGDTQYF
TRBJ2-5 | NA | TRBV30 | NA | TGTGCCTGGACACGGGCAGGGATGGAGACCCAGTACTTC | CAWTRAGMETQYF
TRBJ1-1 | once | TRBV19 | NA | TGTGCCAGTACCGATCCGCGGGGCGGCAGGTCCACTGAAGCTTTCTTT | CASTDPRGGRSTEAFF
TRBJ2-7 | NA | TRBV5-5 | NA | TGTGCCAGCAGCCCGGACGACAGGGGAGGGTACGAGCAGTACTTC | CASSPDDRGGYEQYF
TRBJ2-2 | NA | TRBV29-1 | NA | TGCAGCGTTGAAGACTTTATCACCGGGGAGCTGTTTTTT | CSVEDFITGELFF
TRBJ1-2 | NA | TRBV7-9 | NA | TGTGCCAGCAGCTTAGAACAGGGTGGCTACACCTTC | CASSLEQGGYTF
TRBJ2-3 | NA | TRBV19 | TRBD2 | TGTGCCAGTAGTATGTGGATTGGAAGCGGGAGGCGTACAGATACGCAGTATTTT | CASSMWIGSGRRTDTQYF
TRBJ1-2 | NA | TRBV29-1 | TRBD1 | TGCAGCGTATCCGGACAGGGTAAAGGCTATGGCTACACCTTC | CSVSGQGKGYGYTF
TRBJ2-7 | once | TRBV18 | NA | TGTGCCAGCTCAGGGGGAGGCGGGAAAGCCTACGAGCAGTACTTC | CASSGGGGKAYEQYF
TRBJ2-4 | NA | TRBV14 | NA | TGTGCCAGCAGCCAGGGGGAGGGGGACATTCAGTACTTC | CASSQGEGDIQYF
TRBJ1-1 | NA | TRBV4-1 | NA | TGCGCCAGCAGCCAAGGTGACAGGTTGACTGAAGCTTTCTTT | CASSQGDRLTEAFF
TRBJ1-1 | once | TRBV19 | NA | TGTGCCAGTAGCTACGACAGTTACCTTGAAGCTTTCTTT | CASSYDSYLEAFF
TRBJ2-5 | NA | TRBV4-1 | TRBD2 | TGCGCCAGCAGCTCCCTAGCGGGAGGGTTGGGAGAGACCCAGTACTTC | CASSSLAGGLGETQYF
TRBJ2-7 | few | TRBV10-1 | TRBD1 | TGCGCCAGCAGTTCCGGGACAGGGGGCCACGAGCAGTACTTC | CASSSGTGGHEQYF
TRBJ2-1 | NA | TRBV7-9 | NA | TGTGCCAGCAGCTCCATGACTCGGTCTATATACAATGAGCAGTTCTTC | CASSSMTRSIYNEQFF
TRBJ1-2 | NA | TRBV27 | TRBD1 | TGTGCCAGCAGTTCACGGGACAGGGTCACCTACACCTTC | CASSSRDRVTYTF
TRBJ1-2 | NA | TRBV7-2 | TRBD1 | TGTGCCAGCAGCTTAGCCCGGGACAGGGTCTATGGCTACACCTTC | CASSLARDRVYGYTF
TRBJ1-2 | few | TRBV28 | NA | TGTGCCAGCAGTTTGCAGGTCAGGAGGGGCTACACCTTC | CASSLQVRRGYTF
TRBJ1-5 | few | TRBV10-1 | NA | TGCGCCAGCAGTGAAGGGGAAGCCGGCAATCAGCCCCAGCATTTT | CASSEGEAGNQPQHF